This TCR beta chain appears in the sequencing data of a study of CD8 T cells in ankylosing spondylitis. Study findings and constraints: Disease-associated clonotypes exhibited CD8+ identity and were relatively infrequent in peripheral blood. It was reported that disease-linked clones were significantly enriched in matched ankylosing spondylitis synovial fluid. Certain motif variants had earlier been reported in reactive arthritis synovial fluid and blood. What appeared characteristic of ankylosing spondylitis blood was a TCR beta motif of under 10 highly homologous variants.

As concerns this clonotype: Its antigen remains unknown.

Quantitative barcoded 5'-RACE was used to prepare TCR beta libraries. MiXCR was run by TCRdb on the 5' RACE reads, yielding one entry per CDR3 protein. The table shows 330,000 or so distinct CDR3 sequences, with roughly 8% occurring only once. V was pared by 3 bases and J by 2 bases, with 9 bases between. The CDR3 has 13 amino acids. In germline, CDR1 is SGHRS, CDR2 YFSETQ. J is TRBJ2-7 and V is TRBV5-1; no firm D call. The sample was blood, either unsorted or a sorted T cell fraction (not recorded which). The receptor was isolated from a male donor with ankylosing spondylitis. The chain's CDR3 is CASSSHGTYEQYF. The CDR3 region has the DNA TGCGCCAGCAGCTCCCATGGCACCTACGAGCAGTACTTC.